A selection of T cell receptor beta chains follows, all from one sample in a study of blood T cell repertoires in COVID-19. Data came from immunoSEQ multiplex PCR; TCRdb stores just in-frame clones and leaves some out. In the table there are about 300,000 clones, about 90% of which are singletons. Sequences were obtained from PBMCs or T cells enriched from blood (not recorded which). These receptors were taken from a woman aged 45 to 65 who had been exposed to COVID-19. CDR3s include the opening cysteine and the closing phenylalanine or tryptophan. Fields, in order: J gene, V gene, clone size, D gene, CDR3 protein, CDR3 DNA. A D gene is named only where the DNA matches it firmly. Some rows have no size entry. The others give once, few or many, or a class for an expanded clone.

>TRBJ1-1|TRBV10-3|.|.
CAISETVNTEAFF
TGTGCCATCAGTGAGACAGTGAACACTGAAGCTTTCTTT
>TRBJ1-2|TRBV4-1|once|.
CASSQQGERGYTF
TGCGCCAGCAGCCAACAAGGAGAACGGGGCTACACCTTC
>TRBJ1-2|TRBV29-1|.|TRBD1
CSVQPLDRGYGYTF
TGCAGCGTTCAACCACTGGACAGGGGCTATGGCTACACCTTC
>TRBJ1-6|TRBV30|.|.
CAWRVRGGVGNSPLHF
TGTGCCTGGAGAGTCAGGGGCGGAGTGGGGAATTCACCCCTCCACTTT
>TRBJ2-1|TRBV10-3|.|TRBD1
CAASGTGGMDEQFF
TGTGCCGCCTCCGGGACAGGGGGCATGGATGAGCAGTTCTTC
>TRBJ2-7|TRBV19|.|TRBD2
CASSMELAGTYEQYF
TGTGCCAGTAGTATGGAACTAGCGGGGACCTACGAGCAGTACTTC
>TRBJ2-2|TRBV19|.|TRBD1
CASSTLTGRLHGELFF
TGTGCCAGTAGTACTCTGACAGGGCGGCTTCACGGGGAGCTGTTTTTT
>TRBJ2-7|TRBV28|.|.
CASSLEGTPSYEQYF
TGTGCCAGCAGTTTAGAGGGCACCCCATCCTACGAGCAGTACTTC
>TRBJ1-5|TRBV6-5|.|TRBD1
CASRPGTASYQPQHF
TGTGCCAGCAGACCGGGGACAGCCTCTTATCAGCCCCAGCATTTT
>TRBJ2-7|TRBV7-9|once|.
CASIRSGESYEQYF
TGTGCCAGCATCCGGTCAGGGGAGTCCTACGAGCAGTACTTC
>TRBJ1-2|TRBV3-1/TRBV3-2|.|.
CASSRTAGANYGYTF
TGTGCCAGCAGCCGGACTGCGGGAGCTAACTATGGCTACACCTTC
>TRBJ2-7|TRBV5-1|.|.
CASSLEGRGEQYF
TGCGCCAGCAGCTTGGAGGGTCGAGGGGAGCAGTACTTC
>TRBJ2-3|TRBV9|.|.
CASSPDTDTQYF
TGTGCCAGCAGCCCAGACACAGATACGCAGTATTTT
>TRBJ1-6|TRBV27|.|.
CASSFSGGIYNSPLHF
TGTGCCAGCAGTTTTTCGGGGGGAATCTATAATTCACCCCTCCACTTT
>TRBJ2-3|TRBV27|.|.
CASSPPRGAGGTQYF
TGTGCCAGCAGTCCTCCCCGGGGGGCAGGTGGTACGCAGTATTTT
>TRBJ2-1|TRBV3-1/TRBV3-2|once|.
CASSQLRKGPNNEQFF
TGTGCCAGCAGCCAACTGCGGAAGGGGCCGAACAATGAGCAGTTCTTC
>TRBJ2-2|TRBV5-1|.|.
CASSLVEGAGELFF
TGCGCCAGCAGCTTGGTAGAGGGGGCCGGGGAGCTGTTTTTT
>TRBJ2-1|TRBV4-2|.|TRBD2
CASSHRGGLDGYNEQFF
TGTGCCAGCAGCCACCGGGGGGGGCTCGACGGGTACAATGAGCAGTTCTTC
>TRBJ2-2|TRBV30|.|TRBD1
CAWSTQGTGELFF
TGTGCCTGGAGCACACAGGGGACCGGGGAGCTGTTTTTT
>TRBJ2-5|TRBV19|.|.
CASSIGGVSQETQYF
TGTGCCAGTAGTATAGGGGGGGTGTCCCAAGAGACCCAGTACTTC
>TRBJ2-1|TRBV28|once|TRBD1
CASSAVRDSYNEQFF
TGTGCCAGCAGTGCAGTCCGGGACAGCTACAATGAGCAGTTCTTC
>TRBJ2-7|TRBV5-1|.|TRBD1
CASSLAPGQGTYEQYF
TGCGCCAGCAGCTTGGCCCCCGGACAGGGAACGTACGAGCAGTACTTC
>TRBJ1-2|TRBV7-7|few|TRBD1
CASSLSGTGGYGYTF
TGTGCTAGCAGCTTAAGTGGGACAGGGGGCTATGGCTACACCTTC
>TRBJ2-2|TRBV4-1|once|.
CASSHPSHQGINTGELFF
TGCGCCAGCAGCCACCCATCTCATCAGGGGATCAACACCGGGGAGCTGTTTTTT
>TRBJ2-7|TRBV10-3|.|.
CAISAAGNYEQYF
TGTGCCATCAGTGCAGCAGGCAATTACGAGCAGTACTTC
>TRBJ1-5|TRBV21-1|.|.
CASSKGRFSRTQGLPNQPQHF
TGTGCCAGCAGCAAAGGGAGGTTTAGTAGAACACAGGGACTACCGAATCAGCCCCAGCATTTT
>TRBJ1-2|TRBV11-3|.|.
CASSPPRGLIYGYTF
TGTGCCAGCAGCCCCCCTCGGGGACTGATCTATGGCTACACCTTC
>TRBJ1-2|TRBV13|.|.
CASSLGLRGWGGYTF
TGTGCCAGCAGCTTAGGCCTCAGGGGTTGGGGTGGCTACACCTTC
>TRBJ1-3|TRBV5-5|once|TRBD1
CASSLQGALGNTIYF
TGTGCCAGCAGCTTACAGGGGGCGCTTGGAAACACCATATATTTT
>TRBJ2-7|TRBV7-2|.|TRBD1
CASSLGTGGYYEQYF
TGTGCCAGCAGCTTAGGGACAGGGGGGTATTACGAGCAGTACTTC
>TRBJ1-5|TRBV20-1|.|.
CSASLIGGMGNQPQHF
TGCAGTGCTAGTCTGATCGGGGGAATGGGCAATCAGCCCCAGCATTTT
>TRBJ1-6|TRBV5-1|once|TRBD1
CASSLEFGTGVNSPLHF
TGCGCCAGCAGCTTGGAGTTCGGGACAGGGGTCAATTCACCCCTCCACTTT
>TRBJ2-1|TRBV18|.|.
CASSPDGVSYNEQFF
TGTGCCAGCTCACCAGACGGAGTCTCCTACAATGAGCAGTTCTTC
>TRBJ1-5|TRBV10-3|.|.
CAISPYSNQPQHF
TGTGCCATCAGCCCTTATAGCAATCAGCCCCAGCATTTT
>TRBJ1-3|TRBV27|.|.
CASSSTTGRASGNTIYF
TGTGCCAGCAGTTCTACTACAGGGAGGGCCTCTGGAAACACCATATATTTT
>TRBJ1-3|TRBV7-8|once|.
CASSLAPSSGNTIYF
TGTGCCAGCAGCTTAGCGCCGAGTTCTGGAAACACCATATATTTT
>TRBJ2-7|TRBV4-1|.|.
CASSLAVGTNYYYEQYF
TGCGCCAGCAGCCTCGCCGTTGGGACAAACTATTACTACGAGCAGTACTTC
>TRBJ1-5|TRBV19|.|.
CASSVGQLGQPQHF
TGTGCCAGTAGTGTCGGACAGTTAGGTCAGCCCCAGCATTTT
>TRBJ2-5|TRBV5-1|.|TRBD2
CASSPGLAGLQETQYF
TGCGCCAGCAGTCCCGGGTTAGCGGGACTTCAAGAGACCCAGTACTTC
>TRBJ1-3|TRBV27|.|.
CASSLFPGLGNTIYF
TGTGCCAGCAGCCTCTTCCCAGGGTTAGGAAACACCATATATTTT
>TRBJ1-1|TRBV7-6|.|TRBD1
CASSLGQGGGTEAFF
TGTGCCAGCAGCTTAGGACAGGGGGGTGGCACTGAAGCTTTCTTT
>TRBJ1-5|TRBV6-5|.|TRBD1
CASRPQGNSNQPQHF
TGTGCCAGCAGGCCACAGGGGAATAGCAATCAGCCCCAGCATTTT
>TRBJ2-5|TRBV5-1|.|.
CASSPEGQGPGTQYF
TGCGCCAGCAGCCCGGAGGGGCAGGGACCAGGGACCCAGTACTTC
>TRBJ1-1|TRBV10-3|.|.
CAITPDRNTEAFF
TGTGCCATCACTCCGGACAGGAACACTGAAGCTTTCTTT
>TRBJ2-1|TRBV7-2|.|.
CASSVSSTSLEYNEQFF
TGTGCCAGCAGCGTTTCTAGCACCTCCTTGGAATACAATGAGCAGTTCTTC
>TRBJ2-1|TRBV28|.|.
CASSLQAVLSYNEQFF
TGTGCCAGCAGTTTACAGGCAGTCTTGTCCTACAATGAGCAGTTCTTC
>TRBJ2-7|TRBV5-1|.|TRBD1
CASSFRDSAHEQYF
TGCGCCAGCAGCTTCCGGGACAGTGCCCACGAGCAGTACTTC
>TRBJ1-3|TRBV7-8|.|.
CASSREQGAGNTIYF
TGTGCCAGCAGCCGCGAACAGGGTGCTGGAAACACCATATATTTT
>TRBJ2-7|TRBV4-1|.|TRBD1
CASSPLARQGSYEQYF
TGCGCCAGCAGCCCCCTCGCCCGACAGGGGTCCTACGAGCAGTACTTC
>TRBJ2-1|TRBV7-9|.|TRBD2
CASRRSGGADNEQFF
TGTGCCAGCAGGAGAAGCGGGGGGGCGGACAATGAGCAGTTCTTC
>TRBJ2-7|TRBV5-6|.|.
CASSLEGRVLSYEQYF
TGTGCCAGCAGCTTGGAGGGCAGGGTTTTGTCCTACGAGCAGTACTTC
>TRBJ1-3|TRBV11-2|.|.
CATSAGHGGNTIYF
TGTGCCACCAGCGCTGGACACGGCGGAAACACCATATATTTT
>TRBJ1-6|TRBV19|.|TRBD1
CASRKDRVNSPLHF
TGTGCCAGTAGAAAGGACAGGGTCAATTCACCCCTCCACTTT
>TRBJ1-2|TRBV30|.|.
CAWRDGPGLGYTF
TGTGCCTGGAGGGATGGACCCGGACTTGGCTACACCTTC
>TRBJ1-2|TRBV18|once|.
CASSPGAASNYGYTF
TGTGCCAGCTCACCAGGGGCAGCCAGTAACTATGGCTACACCTTC